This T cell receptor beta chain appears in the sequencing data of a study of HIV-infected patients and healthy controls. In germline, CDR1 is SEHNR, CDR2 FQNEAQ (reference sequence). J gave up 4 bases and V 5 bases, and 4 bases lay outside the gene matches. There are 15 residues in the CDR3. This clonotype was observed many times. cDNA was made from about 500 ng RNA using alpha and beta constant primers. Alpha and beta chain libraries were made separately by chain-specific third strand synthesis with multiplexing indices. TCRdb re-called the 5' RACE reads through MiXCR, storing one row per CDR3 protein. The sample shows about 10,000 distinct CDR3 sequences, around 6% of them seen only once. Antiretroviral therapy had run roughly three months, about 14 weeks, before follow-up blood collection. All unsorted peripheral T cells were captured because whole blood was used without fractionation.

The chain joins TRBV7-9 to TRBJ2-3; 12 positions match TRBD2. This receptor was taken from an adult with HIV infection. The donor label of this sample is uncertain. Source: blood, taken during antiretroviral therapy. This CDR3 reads CASSGLAGGPDTQYF. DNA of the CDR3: TGTGCCAGCAGCGGGCTAGCGGGGGGGCCAGATACGCAGTATTTT. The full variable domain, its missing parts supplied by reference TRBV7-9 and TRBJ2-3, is DTGVSQNPRHKITKRGQNVTFRCDPISEHNRLYWYRQTLGQGPEFLTYFQNEAQLEKSRLLSDRFSAERPKGSFSTLEIQRTEQGDSAMYLCASSGLAGGPDTQYFGPGTRLTVL.